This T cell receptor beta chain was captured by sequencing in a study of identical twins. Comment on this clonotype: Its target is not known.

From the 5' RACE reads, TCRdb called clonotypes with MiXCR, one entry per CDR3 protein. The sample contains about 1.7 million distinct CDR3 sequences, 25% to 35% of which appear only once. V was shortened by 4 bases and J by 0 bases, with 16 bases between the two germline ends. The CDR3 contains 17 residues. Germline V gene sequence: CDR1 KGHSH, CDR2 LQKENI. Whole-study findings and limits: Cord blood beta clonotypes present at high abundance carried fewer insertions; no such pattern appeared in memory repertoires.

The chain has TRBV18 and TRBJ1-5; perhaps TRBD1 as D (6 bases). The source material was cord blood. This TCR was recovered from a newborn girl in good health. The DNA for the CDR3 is TGTGCCAGCTCACGTCCTCCAACGGACAGTAGCAATCAGCCCCAGCATTTT. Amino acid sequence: CASSRPPTDSSNQPQHF.